These 28 T cell receptor beta chains were sequenced from one sample in a study of vaccination effects on CD4 cells after COVID-19. What these receptors recognize is not known. Profiled with immunoSEQ multiplex PCR; TCRdb holds only in-frame clones, not every one. This sample yields 15,000 to 20,000 clones, of which 76% are seen a single time; around 18% belongs to the top ten. ViraFEST expansion of antigen-specific CD4+ T cells with viral peptide pools preceded sequencing. When around nine days of culture had elapsed, CD4+ T cells were isolated. Vaccination of participants consisted of two doses of either the BNT162b2 or mRNA-1273 vaccine. The sample was CD4+ T cells from PBMCs cultured with HCoV-NL63 spike peptides, taken after COVID-19 vaccination. The receptors stem from a human donor who received a COVID-19 vaccine.

This clone was seen only a few times. The rearrangement joins TRBV5-3 to TRBJ1-3; D is unclear. TRBV5-3 is an ORF; its function is uncertain. V was trimmed by 2 bases and J by 0 bases, leaving 6 bases between them. The CDR3 has 14 amino acids. CDR3 nucleotides: TGTGCCAGAAGCTTAAAGAACTCTGGAAACACCATATATTTT. Its protein product is CARSLKNSGNTIYF.

V and J are TRBV19 and TRBJ1-1; D uncertain. V was cut by 6 bases and J by 5 bases, with 16 bases left in between. Germline lookup yields CDR1 LNHDA and CDR2 SQIVND (reference sequence). The CDR3 is 14 amino acids. The CDR3 DNA follows: TGTGCCAGTAGCCCCGCCGGGGTTCGGACTGAAGCTTTCTTT. Translation: CASSPAGVRTEAFF. The complete variable domain, with remaining parts taken from reference TRBV19 and TRBJ1-1, reads DGGITQSPKYLFRKEGQNVTLSCEQNLNHDAMYWYRQDPGQGLRLIYYSQIVNDFQKGDIAEGYSVSREKKESFPLTVTSAQKNPTAFYLCASSPAGVRTEAFFGQGTRLTVV.

The chain joins TRBV7-8 to TRBJ2-7; no firm D call. Germline values: CDR1 SGHVS, CDR2 FQNEAQ. The CDR3 has 15 residues. V gave up 1 base and J gave up 0 bases, with 10 bases separating them. CDR3 protein: CASSLGAIPSYEQYF. The DNA of the CDR3 is TGTGCCAGCAGCTTAGGAGCCATCCCCTCCTACGAGCAGTACTTC.

Written as DNA, the CDR3 is TGTGCCAGCATCCTGCTCGTGAACACCGGGGAGCTGTTTTTT. It encodes CASILLVNTGELFF. This rearrangement joins TRBV5-8 to TRBJ2-2; D is unresolved. V was pared by 6 bases and J by 1 base, with 10 bases between. The CDR3 is 14 residues long. Germline loops: CDR1 SGHTS, CDR2 YDEGEE.

The rearrangement uses TRBV30 and TRBJ2-7, with 7 bases aligning to TRBD2. Germline loops: CDR1 GTSNPN, CDR2 SVGIG (reference sequence). V lost 5 bases and J lost 4; bases outside the gene matches: 8. The CDR3 loop spans 13 amino acids. The CDR3 nucleotides are TGTGCCTGGGGGGGAGGGGCGAGATACGAGCAGTACTTC. This encodes CAWGGGARYEQYF. Full variable domain (missing parts from reference TRBV30 and TRBJ2-7): SQTIHQWPATLVQPVGSPLSLECTVEGTSNPNLYWYRQAAGRGLQLLFYSVGIGQISSEVPQNLSASRPQDRQFILSSKKLLLSDSGFYLCAWGGGARYEQYFGPGTRLTVT.

This clone was recorded once. The rearrangement joins TRBV6-5 to TRBJ2-7, with TRBD2 matching over 12 bases. Germline CDR1 reads MNHEY; CDR2 reads SVGAGI. The V segment lost 7 bases and the J segment 5 bases; nucleotides outside the gene matches: 9. CDR3 length: 15 residues. The CDR3 here is CASKRTSGATNEQYF. For the CDR3, the DNA is TGTGCCAGCAAACGGACTAGCGGGGCAACGAACGAGCAGTACTTC.

In its sample, this clone was seen once. The V and J genes are TRBV3-1 (or the pseudogene TRBV3-2) and TRBJ2-7; TRBD2 agrees at 7 bases. From germline, CDR1 is LGHDT and CDR2 YNNKEL (reference sequence). V was pared by 0 bases and J by 2 bases, with 7 bases of the junction left unmatched. This CDR3 contains 16 residues. The CDR3 DNA reads TGTGCCAGCAGCCAAGAGGGGGGGGTGTACGCCTACGAGCAGTACTTC. Translated, it gives CASSQEGGVYAYEQYF.

The CDR3 is CASRVRDRTGEQYF. CDR3 DNA sequence: TGTGCCAGCAGAGTACGGGACAGGACAGGCGAGCAGTACTTC. The rearrangement joins TRBV13 to TRBJ2-7, with 8 bases lining up with TRBD1. The V segment lost 6 bases and the J segment 6 bases; nucleotides outside the gene matches: 10. Germline V lookup: CDR1 PRHDT, CDR2 FYEKMQ (reference sequence). The CDR3 has 14 residues.

V gene TRBV11-3 combines with J gene TRBJ1-1; D is undetermined. This CDR3 contains 13 residues. Germline assignment: CDR1 SGHNT and CDR2 YENEEA. V lost 2 bases and J 1 base, leaving 5 bases between the germline ends. The CDR3 sequence is CASSLRANTEAFF. CDR3 nucleotides: TGTGCCAGCAGCTTACGTGCGAACACTGAAGCTTTCTTT.

The chain has TRBV25-1 and TRBJ2-1; tentative D call: TRBD1 (6 bases). The CDR3 extends over 17 amino acids. V gave up 4 bases and J gave up 4 bases, with 20 bases separating them. Per germline, CDR1 MGHDK and CDR2 SYGVNS. The CDR3 DNA sequence: TGTGCCAGCAGTGCTTCGTGGGGGCACGCTCCTTACAATGAGCAGTTCTTC. This sequence encodes CASSASWGHAPYNEQFF.

CDR3 amino acids: CASSARNEQFF. In DNA, the CDR3 is TGTGCCAGCAGTGCTAGGAATGAGCAGTTCTTC. The genes are TRBV2 and TRBJ2-1; unclear D gene. CDR1 and CDR2 (germline): SNHLY, FYNNEI. With 4 bases removed from V and 7 bases from J, the gap between germline ends came to 5 bases. The CDR3 totals 11 residues.

The V call is TRBV15, the J call TRBJ2-1, with D hard to call. This CDR3 contains 18 residues. CDR1 and CDR2 (germline): LNHNV, YYDKDF (reference sequence). The V gene lost 1 base and the J gene lost 1 base, with 17 bases spanning the gap. The CDR3 region is CATSRVQGRFDSYNEQFF. CDR3 nucleotide sequence: TGTGCCACCAGCAGAGTTCAAGGGCGCTTTGATTCCTACAATGAGCAGTTCTTC.

This clone appeared a few times. The rearrangement links TRBV13 to TRBJ2-7, with 13 bases that match TRBD2. From germline, CDR1 is PRHDT and CDR2 FYEKMQ (reference sequence). V was clipped by 2 bases and J by 3 bases; unmatched bases: 10. The CDR3 totals 18 residues. For the CDR3, the DNA is TGTGCCAGCAGCTTACCCCCAGGAGGACTAGCGGGGGACTACGAGCAGTACTTC. It codes for CASSLPPGGLAGDYEQYF. The full variable domain, with the rest looked up from reference TRBV13 and TRBJ2-7, is AAGVIQSPRHLIKEKRETATLKCYPIPRHDTVYWYQQGPGQDPQFLISFYEKMQSDKGSIPDRFSAQQFSDYHSELNMSSLELGDSALYFCASSLPPGGLAGDYEQYFGPGTRLTVT.

The chain joins TRBV3-1 (or the pseudogene TRBV3-2) to TRBJ2-3; either TRBD1 or TRBD2 may fit D (5 bases each). V lost 0 bases to trimming and J lost 5 bases, with 15 bases between them. The germline V gene encodes CDR1 LGHDT and CDR2 YNNKEL (reference sequence). This CDR3 is built from 16 residues. The CDR3 DNA sequence: TGTGCCAGCAGCCAAGACCCTCTACGGGGACGAGATACGCAGTATTTT. The encoded protein is CASSQDPLRGRDTQYF.

J is TRBJ1-6 and V is TRBV6-2 or TRBV6-3; 7 bases agree with TRBD1. The CDR3 spans 15 residues. V shed 8 bases, J shed 11 bases, and the junction held 15 bases outside the gene matches. Germline-derived CDR1 and CDR2 are MNHEY and SVGEGT. CDR3 DNA: TGTGCCAGCTGTTCCCCGGCCTTACAGGGGCCACCCCTCCACTTT. Its translation is CASCSPALQGPPLHF.

This clone was counted only a few times. Different DNA sequences within this sample yield the same CDR3. The chain uses TRBV28 and TRBJ2-1, with D hard to call. Trimming stripped 8 bases from V and 4 bases from J, with 6 bases between. In germline, CDR1 is MDHEN, CDR2 SYDVKM. This CDR3 is 11 amino acids long. Here the CDR3 DNA reads TGTGCCAGCTCTGGGTACAATGAGCAGTTCTTC. Its protein product is CASSGYNEQFF.

This rearrangement joins TRBV9 to TRBJ1-4; no reliable D call. Per the germline V gene, CDR1 is SGDLS and CDR2 is YYNGEE. Trimming pared 2 bases from V and 8 bases from J, leaving 16 bases between. CDR3 length equals 15 residues. CDR3 protein: CASSVGGEVREKLFF. The DNA for the CDR3 is TGTGCCAGCAGCGTGGGTGGCGAGGTTCGCGAAAAACTGTTTTTT.

The V and J genes are TRBV5-1 and TRBJ2-3, with TRBD2 identical over 7 bases. With 6 bases clipped from V and 0 bases from J, the junction kept 7 bases outside the gene matches. The germline CDR1 and CDR2 sequences are SGHRS and YFSETQ. This CDR3 contains 15 residues. CDR3 amino acids: CASTLGGGSTDTQYF. The CDR3 coding sequence is TGCGCCAGCACCCTCGGCGGGGGAAGCACAGATACGCAGTATTTT.

The chain carries TRBV15 and TRBJ1-2; no clear D gene. The CDR3 has 12 amino acids. The germline CDR1 and CDR2 sequences are LNHNV and YYDKDF (reference sequence). Trimming took 3 bases from V and 2 from J, leaving 4 bases between them. Here the CDR3 reads CATSSDNYGYTF. The CDR3 region has the DNA TGTGCCACCAGCAGCGACAACTATGGCTACACCTTC.

This chain joins TRBV10-3 and TRBJ2-1; 7 bases align to TRBD2. The CDR3 covers 15 residues. The germline gives CDR1 ENHRY, CDR2 SYGVKD. Trimming removed 10 bases from V and 4 bases from J; junction bases left unmatched: 13. The CDR3 DNA reads as TGTGCCACCCTCAAGGGGCGGGAGATGTACAATGAGCAGTTCTTC. This gives the protein CATLKGREMYNEQFF.

This clone was recorded only once. V and J are TRBV19 and TRBJ2-2; maybe TRBD1 (5 bases). V was shortened by 3 bases and J by 5 bases, with 7 bases between the two germline ends. Per the germline V gene, CDR1 is LNHDA and CDR2 is SQIVND (reference sequence). CDR3 length: 13 residues. DNA of the CDR3: TGTGCCAGTAGTATGGGGCGAACCGGGGAGCTGTTTTTT. Amino acid sequence: CASSMGRTGELFF.

This clone was found a few times. The genes are TRBV28 and TRBJ2-2, with D tentatively TRBD1 or TRBD2 (6 bases each). This CDR3 comprises 16 residues. CDR1 MDHEN and CDR2 SYDVKM come from the germline V gene. Between the trimmed V and J ends, which lost 5 bases and 8 bases, there was a span of 21 bases. CDR3: CASSPEGHNQRGELFF. In DNA form, the CDR3 reads TGTGCCAGCAGTCCGGAGGGACACAACCAACGAGGGGAGCTGTTTTTT.

The J gene is TRBJ2-1, the V gene TRBV4-1; tentatively, D is TRBD2 (5 bases). The germline CDR1 and CDR2 sequences are MGHRA and YSYEKL. Trimming pared 11 bases from V and 4 bases from J, leaving 18 bases between. This CDR3 spans 14 amino acids. This CDR3 reads CAGSGGTFYNEQFF. Here the CDR3 DNA reads TGCGCCGGATCCGGAGGCACTTTTTACAATGAGCAGTTCTTC.

The V and J genes are TRBV19 and TRBJ1-2; 7 bases match TRBD1. V dropped 7 bases and J dropped 2; count of bases not matched to a gene: 7. Per germline, CDR1 LNHDA and CDR2 SQIVND (reference sequence). The CDR3 runs to 14 residues. CDR3 protein: CASNPTGENYGYTF. The CDR3 coding sequence is TGTGCCAGTAACCCTACAGGGGAAAACTATGGCTACACCTTC.

In this sample, this clone turned up a few times. The chain uses TRBV10-3 and TRBJ1-1, with 8 bases that match TRBD1. This CDR3 has 13 residues. V shed 10 bases and J 1 base; nucleotides not matched to a gene: 5. Germline V lookup: CDR1 ENHRY, CDR2 SYGVKD. Written as DNA, the CDR3 is TGTGCCACCAACGACAGGGGGAACACTGAAGCTTTCTTT. It is translated as CATNDRGNTEAFF.

In its sample, this clone was seen a few times. The V and J genes are TRBV12-3 or TRBV12-4 and TRBJ1-2; the D is unclear. The CDR3 has 13 residues. Trimming took off 2 bases at V and 4 bases at J, with 8 bases between the two ends. CDR3 loop: CASSLRAGYGYTF. In DNA form, the CDR3 reads TGTGCCAGCAGTTTAAGGGCAGGCTATGGCTACACCTTC.

This chain links TRBV19 with TRBJ1-4; D call uncertain. Trimming took 6 bases from V and 8 from J, leaving 10 bases between them. Germline CDR1 is LNHDA and CDR2 is SQIVND (reference sequence). The CDR3 covers 12 residues. Here the CDR3 reads CASRAREEKLFF. CDR3 DNA sequence: TGTGCCAGTAGAGCTAGAGAGGAAAAACTGTTTTTT. The full variable domain, in which reference TRBV19 and TRBJ1-4 provide the parts outside the CDR3, is DGGITQSPKYLFRKEGQNVTLSCEQNLNHDAMYWYRQDPGQGLRLIYYSQIVNDFQKGDIAEGYSVSREKKESFPLTVTSAQKNPTAFYLCASRAREEKLFFGSGTQLSVL.

This rearrangement joins TRBV9 to TRBJ1-2; perhaps TRBD1 as D (5 bases). Germline loops: CDR1 SGDLS, CDR2 YYNGEE. The length of the CDR3 is 16 residues. The V and J ends lost 4 bases and 0 bases respectively, with 16 bases between them. The CDR3 sequence is CASSRSPRQSNYGYTF. The CDR3 nucleotides are TGTGCCAGCAGCCGATCTCCTCGACAGTCTAACTATGGCTACACCTTC.